This is a list of T cell receptor beta chains from one sample in a study of radiotherapy plus CTLA-4 blockade in lung cancer. The method was immunoSEQ multiplex PCR; TCRdb's version includes in-frame clones alone and lacks a portion of them. The sample lists roughly 58,000 clones; 70% to 85% were seen once. This specimen consisted of peripheral blood, obtained from a patient treated with radiotherapy plus ipilimumab. These receptor sequences come from a human donor with non-small cell lung cancer whose response to radiotherapy plus ipilimumab could not be evaluated. Each CDR3 is given with its conserved first and last residue. Fields, in order: J gene, clone size, D gene, V gene, CDR3 protein, CDR3 DNA. The D gene is left open where the match is weak. The size field is filled for only some rows; it gives once, few, many or a size class.

TRBJ1-5 | few | NA | TRBV6-1 | CASSEVLSGNQPQHF | TGTGCCAGCAGTGAGGTATTGAGCGGCAATCAGCCCCAGCATTTT
TRBJ1-2 | once | NA | TRBV7-2 | CASSLEEGLTYGYTF | TGTGCCAGCAGCTTAGAGGAGGGTCTTACCTATGGCTACACCTTC
TRBJ1-1 | NA | NA | TRBV29-1 | CSVLKLEGTEAFF | TGCAGCGTCCTCAAGTTAGAGGGAACTGAAGCTTTCTTT
TRBJ2-1 | NA | NA | TRBV18 | CASSPVVQEYNEQFF | TGTGCCAGCTCACCAGTAGTACAGGAATACAATGAGCAGTTCTTC
TRBJ2-5 | NA | NA | TRBV27 | CATRRGLVPSEQYF | TGTGCCACCAGGCGAGGGCTAGTACCGTCAGAGCAGTACTTC
TRBJ2-3 | NA | TRBD2 | TRBV29-1 | CSGRSGSDADTQYF | TGCAGCGGGAGGAGCGGGAGTGACGCAGATACGCAGTATTTT
TRBJ1-6 | NA | TRBD1 | TRBV9 | CASSALGTVNSPLHF | TGTGCCAGCAGCGCCTTAGGGACAGTCAATTCACCCCTCCACTTT
TRBJ1-1 | NA | NA | TRBV18 | CASSPIGSSGHRGTEAFF | TGTGCCAGCTCACCAATTGGGTCAAGTGGTCATCGAGGAACTGAAGCTTTCTTT
TRBJ1-4 | NA | TRBD1 | TRBV29-1 | CSGQGQDEKLFF | TGCAGCGGACAGGGGCAGGATGAAAAACTGTTTTTT
TRBJ2-6 | NA | NA | TRBV4-1 | CASSRGRTGANVLTF | TGCGCCAGCAGCCGAGGTCGGACAGGGGCCAACGTCCTGACTTTC
TRBJ2-7 | NA | NA | TRBV28 | CASVQGSYEQYF | TGTGCCAGCGTACAAGGGAGCTACGAGCAGTACTTC
TRBJ1-3 | NA | NA | TRBV9 | CASSVEGNSGNTIYF | TGTGCCAGCAGCGTAGAGGGGAACTCTGGAAACACCATATATTTT
TRBJ2-1 | NA | TRBD2 | TRBV5-4 | CASSLPLAGYNEQFF | TGTGCCAGCAGCTTGCCACTAGCGGGATACAATGAGCAGTTCTTC
TRBJ1-6 | NA | NA | TRBV29-1 | CSVEEEGPLVYNSPLHF | TGCAGCGTTGAAGAGGAGGGGCCCCTAGTCTATAATTCACCCCTCCACTTT
TRBJ1-1 | NA | TRBD1 | TRBV7-2 | CASSPQGSPTEAFF | TGTGCCAGCAGCCCACAGGGGTCCCCCACTGAAGCTTTCTTT
TRBJ1-2 | NA | NA | TRBV5-4 | CASSFLNGSRRDGYTF | TGTGCCAGCAGCTTCTTAAACGGGTCCCGGCGGGATGGCTACACCTTC
TRBJ2-7 | NA | NA | TRBV7-9 | CASSLLSLGVFVDEQYF | TGTGCCAGCAGCTTATTATCTCTCGGGGTATTTGTCGACGAGCAGTACTTC
TRBJ2-5 | once | TRBD1 | TRBV7-2 | CASSPRTGGSETQYF | TGTGCCAGCAGCCCAAGGACAGGGGGAAGCGAGACCCAGTACTTC
TRBJ2-3 | NA | TRBD2 | TRBV15 | CATSRDSGGADTQYF | TGTGCCACCAGCAGAGATAGCGGGGGGGCAGATACGCAGTATTTT
TRBJ2-4 | NA | NA | TRBV10-2 | CASSEQQGWNIQYF | TGCGCCAGCAGTGAACAACAGGGCTGGAACATTCAGTACTTC
TRBJ2-3 | NA | NA | TRBV2 | CASSEARGLADTQYF | TGTGCCAGCAGTGAAGCGAGGGGGTTGGCAGATACGCAGTATTTT
TRBJ1-3 | NA | TRBD1 | TRBV5-4 | CASSFDRGRGENTIYF | TGTGCCAGCAGCTTCGACAGGGGGCGCGGGGAAAACACCATATATTTT
TRBJ2-3 | NA | TRBD1 | TRBV19 | CASNPGGPADTQYF | TGTGCCAGTAACCCAGGGGGCCCGGCAGATACGCAGTATTTT
TRBJ2-1 | once | TRBD2 | TRBV4-3 | CASSQEAGGGGDEQFF | TGCGCCAGCAGCCAAGAAGCGGGCGGGGGAGGCGATGAGCAGTTCTTC
TRBJ1-1 | NA | TRBD1 | TRBV19 | CATGTGTGGGNTEAFF | TGTGCCACTGGGACGGGGACAGGCGGAGGGAACACTGAAGCTTTCTTT
TRBJ2-5 | NA | TRBD2 | TRBV2 | CASSDGTSGETQYF | TGTGCCAGCAGCGACGGGACTAGCGGGGAGACCCAGTACTTC
TRBJ2-7 | NA | NA | TRBV6-5 | CANSRVGRIYEQYF | TGTGCCAACTCTAGGGTGGGGAGGATCTACGAGCAGTACTTC
TRBJ2-1 | NA | TRBD2 | TRBV10-1 | CASSAGLAFYNEQFF | TGCGCCAGCAGCGCGGGACTAGCGTTCTACAATGAGCAGTTCTTC
TRBJ1-2 | NA | TRBD1 | TRBV28 | CASSGTVSNYGYTF | TGTGCCAGCAGCGGGACAGTCTCTAACTATGGCTACACCTTC
TRBJ1-1 | NA | NA | TRBV5-1 | CASSLLSGLGTEAFF | TGCGCCAGCAGCTTGTTGTCAGGGTTGGGCACTGAAGCTTTCTTT
TRBJ2-1 | NA | TRBD1 | TRBV5-1 | CASSLAGQGRSNEQFF | TGCGCCAGCAGCTTGGCGGGACAGGGGAGGTCCAATGAGCAGTTCTTC
TRBJ2-2 | NA | TRBD2 | TRBV10-3 | CASTPWTSGNTGELFF | TGTGCCTCTACGCCATGGACTAGCGGTAACACCGGGGAGCTGTTTTTT
TRBJ1-4 | NA | TRBD1 | TRBV7-2 | CASSFTGGDEKLFF | TGTGCCAGCAGCTTTACAGGGGGAGATGAAAAACTGTTTTTT
TRBJ1-1 | NA | TRBD1 | TRBV19 | CASSFPDRATEAFF | TGTGCCAGTAGTTTCCCGGACAGGGCCACTGAAGCTTTCTTT
TRBJ1-5 | NA | NA | TRBV15 | CATSRGRGQPQHF | TGTGCCACCAGCAGAGGTAGGGGACAGCCCCAGCATTTT
TRBJ1-5 | NA | TRBD1 | TRBV7-2 | CASRMTGGTSQPQHF | TGTGCCAGCAGGATGACAGGGGGAACGAGTCAGCCCCAGCATTTT
TRBJ2-7 | NA | NA | TRBV6-6 | CASRKGTGSYEQYF | TGTGCCAGCAGAAAAGGTACAGGGTCCTACGAGCAGTACTTC
TRBJ2-3 | once | TRBD1 | TRBV5-4 | CASSRQGTDTQYF | TGTGCCAGCAGCCGACAGGGGACAGATACGCAGTATTTT
TRBJ2-7 | NA | TRBD1 | TRBV4-3 | CASSQFLTGAEEQYF | TGCGCCAGCAGCCAATTTCTTACAGGGGCTGAGGAGCAGTACTTC
TRBJ2-7 | NA | NA | TRBV6-5 | CASSLGYSYEQYF | TGTGCCAGCAGCCTCGGTTACTCCTACGAGCAGTACTTC
TRBJ1-5 | NA | NA | TRBV13 | CASSLGRQDSTYQPQHF | TGTGCCAGCAGCTTAGGCCGCCAGGACAGTACTTATCAGCCCCAGCATTTT
TRBJ2-7 | NA | TRBD2 | TRBV7-2 | CASSLVAGAGYEQYF | TGTGCCAGCAGCTTAGTGGCGGGAGCGGGTTACGAGCAGTACTTC
TRBJ2-7 | NA | TRBD1 | TRBV5-1 | CASSFRDRGYEQYF | TGCGCCAGCAGCTTTAGGGACAGGGGCTACGAGCAGTACTTC
TRBJ1-1 | NA | NA | TRBV7-2 | CASSSQGSTEAFF | TGTGCCAGCAGCTCGCAGGGGTCCACTGAAGCTTTCTTT
TRBJ1-1 | NA | NA | TRBV29-1 | CSVDSIILNTEAFF | TGCAGCGTTGACAGTATTATTTTGAACACTGAAGCTTTCTTT
TRBJ2-6 | NA | TRBD1 | TRBV5-1 | CASSLQGAGANVLTF | TGCGCCAGCAGCCTACAGGGGGCTGGGGCCAACGTCCTGACTTTC
TRBJ2-1 | NA | TRBD2 | TRBV6-1 | CASSVKLAGGDEQFF | TGTGCCAGCAGTGTTAAACTAGCGGGGGGGGATGAGCAGTTCTTC
TRBJ2-5 | NA | TRBD2 | TRBV7-9 | CASSPTGLASPETQYF | TGTGCCAGCAGCCCTACCGGACTAGCCTCGCCAGAGACCCAGTACTTC
TRBJ2-5 | NA | NA | TRBV30 | CAWGGLETQYF | TGTGCCTGGGGGGGGTTGGAGACCCAGTACTTC
TRBJ2-1 | NA | TRBD2 | TRBV7-2 | CASSPSIAGGPREQFF | TGTGCCAGCAGCCCCAGCATAGCGGGAGGGCCCCGGGAGCAGTTCTTC
TRBJ2-3 | NA | NA | TRBV4-1 | CASSQDPAASTDTQYF | TGCGCCAGCAGCCAAGATCCAGCGGCTAGCACAGATACGCAGTATTTT
TRBJ1-1 | NA | NA | TRBV9 | CASSGFSSGRNTEAFF | TGTGCCAGCAGCGGTTTTTCTTCGGGGAGGAACACTGAAGCTTTCTTT